This T cell receptor beta chain derives from a study of control samples from healthy donors and cancer patients. The ends lost 5 bases at V and 7 bases at J; junction bases unmatched: 14. Germline values: CDR1 SGHTA, CDR2 FQGTGA. The CDR3 sequence is 16 residues long. Assay used: immunoSEQ multiplex PCR; TCRdb lists only in-frame clones, some missing. Its clone listing holds approximately 190,000 clones. V is TRBV7-3 and J is TRBJ1-1; 9 bases agree with TRBD1. Sequencing used blood. The receptor's source is a woman in her twenties or thirties in good health. CDR3 protein: CASSTIPTGGLGEAFF. The DNA of the CDR3 is TGTGCCAGCAGCACCATTCCGACAGGGGGTTTGGGTGAAGCTTTCTTT. Full variable domain (remainder filled in from reference TRBV7-3 and TRBJ1-1): GAGVSQTPSNKVTEKGKYVELRCDPISGHTALYWYRQSLGQGPEFLIYFQGTGAADDSGLPNDRFFAVRPEGSVSTLKIQRTERGDSAVYLCASSTIPTGGLGEAFFGQGTRLTVV.